This TCR beta chain was retrieved from a study of T cell repertoires in cytomegalovirus infection. CDR1 and CDR2 (germline): LNHDA, SQIVND (reference sequence). CDR3 length: 12 amino acids. Trimming cost V 9 bases and J 5 bases, with 13 bases left between them. The sample holds a few counts of this clonotype. Using its own MiXCR run on the reads, TCRdb lists one record per CDR3 protein. Of approximately 500,000 distinct CDR3 sequences listed, 10% to 12% are singletons. Sequencing was done on a sample of PBMCs. The V gene is TRBV19, the J gene TRBJ1-1, with a possible D match to TRBD1 (5 bases). The TCR sequence derives from a human donor in good health (CMV status not recorded). Some clones in this sample may be carry-over from other donors' samples. The CDR3 DNA reads as TGTGCCAGCGGGAGGGGTGGGACTGAAGCTTTCTTT. Protein product: CASGRGGTEAFF. The full variable domain, its missing parts supplied by reference TRBV19 and TRBJ1-1, is DGGITQSPKYLFRKEGQNVTLSCEQNLNHDAMYWYRQDPGQGLRLIYYSQIVNDFQKGDIAEGYSVSREKKESFPLTVTSAQKNPTAFYLCASGRGGTEAFFGQGTRLTVV.